These T cell receptor beta chains were read from a single sample in a study of vaccination effects on CD4 cells after COVID-19. Using immunoSEQ multiplex PCR, the repertoire was profiled, and TCRdb retains in-frame clones only, with some absent. This sample has roughly 55,000 clones, with roughly 78% found just once. The antigens for these receptors are not known. Material: CD4+ T cells from PBMCs cultured with HCoV-OC43 spike peptides, obtained after COVID-19 vaccination. These TCRs come from a human donor who received a COVID-19 vaccine. The CDR3 runs from the conserved cysteine through the conserved F or W. A D gene is named only where the DNA matches it firmly. The size of a clone is reported for some rows only, either as once, few or many, or as a class for expanded clones.

CDR3 protein	CDR3 DNA	D gene	clone size	V gene	J gene
CASSQKAGGVSNTDTQYF	TGTGCCAGCAGCCAGAAAGCGGGGGGGGTCTCTAACACAGATACGCAGTATTTT	TRBD2	NA	TRBV4-2	TRBJ2-3
CASSTRRQETQYF	TGTGCCAGTAGTACCCGGCGACAAGAGACCCAGTACTTC	NA	NA	TRBV19	TRBJ2-5
CASSSIQGRSYNEQFF	TGTGCCAGCAGCTCAATACAGGGGAGATCCTACAATGAGCAGTTCTTC	TRBD1	NA	TRBV11-2	TRBJ2-1
CASSQGLELGDTQYF	TGCGCCAGCAGCCAAGGGCTGGAACTGGGAGATACGCAGTATTTT	NA	NA	TRBV4-1	TRBJ2-3
CASSFWGNQPQHF	TGTGCCAGCAGCTTCTGGGGGAATCAGCCCCAGCATTTT	NA	NA	TRBV5-5	TRBJ1-5
CASSPQVGGQPQHF	TGCGCCAGCAGCCCCCAGGTGGGGGGGCAGCCCCAGCATTTT	NA	few	TRBV5-1	TRBJ1-5
CASSFTRLAGGTDTQYF	TGTGCCAGCAGCTTCACAAGACTAGCGGGGGGAACAGATACGCAGTATTTT	TRBD2	NA	TRBV11-2	TRBJ2-3
CASSLIGATNEKLFF	TGCGCCAGCAGCTTGATCGGAGCAACTAATGAAAAACTGTTTTTT	NA	NA	TRBV5-1	TRBJ1-4
CASSGSGTNSPLHF	TGTGCCAGCAGTGGATCCGGGACAAATTCACCCCTCCACTTT	NA	NA	TRBV2	TRBJ1-6
CASSWGQVYRYSGANVLTF	TGTGCCAGCAGCTGGGGACAGGTCTATAGATACTCTGGGGCCAACGTCCTGACTTTC	TRBD1	NA	TRBV11-2	TRBJ2-6
CASSYTGRETQYF	TGTGCCAGCAGCTACACCGGCAGGGAGACCCAGTACTTC	NA	NA	TRBV3-1/TRBV3-2	TRBJ2-5
CASSPTGLTGLGYTF	TGTGCCAGCAGTCCCACCGGCCTGACAGGGCTTGGCTACACCTTC	TRBD1	NA	TRBV6-5	TRBJ1-2
CSVGSNTEAFF	TGCAGCGTTGGGTCAAACACTGAAGCTTTCTTT	NA	once	TRBV29-1	TRBJ1-1
CASSPPIAGAYDGYTF	TGTGCCAGCTCACCACCGATCGCAGGGGCTTATGATGGCTACACCTTC	NA	NA	TRBV18	TRBJ1-2
CASSGLGIQPQHF	TGTGCCAGCAGCGGACTGGGGATTCAGCCCCAGCATTTT	NA	NA	TRBV2	TRBJ1-5
CASGGRPNEKLFF	TGTGCCAGTGGAGGACGACCTAATGAAAAACTGTTTTTT	NA	NA	TRBV19	TRBJ1-4
CASSVTGGRNEKLFF	TGTGCCAGCAGCGTGACAGGGGGCCGGAATGAAAAACTGTTTTTT	TRBD1	few	TRBV9	TRBJ1-4
CATSDGQGGTGELFF	TGTGCCACCAGTGATGGTCAGGGGGGCACCGGGGAGCTGTTTTTT	NA	few	TRBV24-1	TRBJ2-2
CASSYRARETQYF	TGTGCCAGCAGCTACAGGGCGCGGGAGACCCAGTACTTC	NA	NA	TRBV7-2	TRBJ2-5
CASSVNGTPSGELFF	TGTGCCAGCAGCGTAAACGGGACACCTTCCGGGGAGCTGTTTTTT	NA	NA	TRBV9	TRBJ2-2
CASSQDRGTGRPMNQPQHF	TGTGCCAGCAGCCAAGATAGGGGGACAGGGAGGCCTATGAATCAGCCCCAGCATTTT	TRBD1	NA	TRBV3-1/TRBV3-2	TRBJ1-5
CASTTRRTGGAGGANVLTF	TGTGCCAGCACCACCCGACGGACAGGGGGAGCGGGCGGGGCCAACGTCCTGACTTTC	TRBD1	NA	TRBV11-2	TRBJ2-6
CASSGTVASGNTIYF	TGTGCCAGTAGTGGGACAGTCGCCTCTGGAAACACCATATATTTT	TRBD1	few	TRBV19	TRBJ1-3
CASSSRNQPQHF	TGTGCCAGCAGCTCTCGAAATCAGCCCCAGCATTTT	NA	few	TRBV7-3	TRBJ1-5
CASSSRGQGTGELFF	TGTGCCAGCTCATCACGGGGACAGGGCACCGGGGAGCTGTTTTTT	TRBD1	NA	TRBV18	TRBJ2-2
CASRPPEKMGYNEQFF	TGCGCCAGCCGTCCACCTGAAAAGATGGGCTACAATGAGCAGTTCTTC	NA	NA	TRBV5-1	TRBJ2-1
CASSVQAESSGNTIYF	TGTGCCAGCAGCGTCCAGGCCGAGAGCTCTGGAAACACCATATATTTT	NA	NA	TRBV9	TRBJ1-3
CASSIFRGLAGGNNEQFF	TGTGCCAGTAGTATATTTCGTGGACTAGCGGGGGGAAATAATGAGCAGTTCTTC	TRBD2	NA	TRBV19	TRBJ2-1
CASSLASGTPMNTEAFF	TGCGCCAGCAGCTTGGCCTCCGGGACACCCATGAACACTGAAGCTTTCTTT	NA	few	TRBV5-1	TRBJ1-1